Here is one TCR beta chain with its context. Its antigen is unidentified. The sequence runs out 3 residues before the end of the CDR3; the remainder is reconstructed from the germline J gene. Control and CVID samples contributed equal amounts of genomic DNA. Only in-frame clones appear in the TCRdb table, and some are missing; sequencing was by immunoSEQ multiplex PCR. The sample yields about 20,000 clones, without any singletons. This entry belongs to a study of T cell clonality in common variable immunodeficiency. Study results and caveats: Reportedly, TCR beta sequences from common variable immunodeficiency showed fewer deletions and N-nucleotide insertions.

Germline loops: CDR1 SGHTA, CDR2 FQGTGA. The CDR3 length is 16 residues. With 1 base removed from V and 0 bases from J, the gap between germline ends came to 10 bases. The clonotype originates from a human donor with common variable immunodeficiency. Sequencing input: peripheral blood mononuclear cells. V and J are TRBV7-3 and TRBJ2-1; D not resolved. CDR3 DNA, as far as it was read: TGTGCCAGCAGCTTAAGCGGAACGCGCTCCTACAATGAG. This gives the protein CASSLSGTRSYNE. The CDR3, in full, reads CASSLSGTRSYNEQFF.